Listed here is a single T cell receptor (beta chain). The antigen this receptor binds is unknown. The record has no base qualities; no much larger clone is one base away. From V the trimming removes 6 bases and from J it removes 8 bases, while the gene matches leave 6 bases of the junction unaccounted for. The CDR3 measures 12 amino acids from cysteine to phenylalanine. Just the 36-base CDR3 DNA is kept, in frame starting at base 1. TCRbeta CDR3 regions were amplified from genomic DNA using the immunoSEQ Assay, a bias-controlled multiplex PCR. Processing in the source paper ran as follows. The number of nucleated cells in each sample was estimated from the amplification of reference gene primers within the assay. To quantify the absolute abundance of each unique TCRbeta CDR3 rearrangement, sequence reads were collapsed and filtered. For each sample, productive Simpson clonality was calculated as the square root of Simpson's diversity index over productive rearrangements. Entries here come from immuneACCESS through TCRdb and include only in-frame sequences with V and J called. Some clones fail to appear in such tables; in the studies checked, an unresolved V gene covers under half of the shortfall, and the cause of the remainder is unknown. Clonal size and the V and J genes are those of that table, whereas D and trimming came from the DNA. The sample table records hundreds of thousands of clones; roughly 80% of these occur just once. Roughly 8% of the sample lies in the top ten.

The collaborating institutions used their own protocols to collect whole blood in K2EDTA tubes. For TCRbeta analysis, collaborator samples were shipped as frozen whole blood, as isolated PBMCs, or as DNA extracted from either sample type. The sample is drawn from a study of blood T cell repertoires in COVID-19 (dated by TCRdb to the early 2020s). Study-level background: Collaborator samples came from the United States, Italy and Spain and covered acute and convalescent phases of COVID-19. The prospective study material was composed of cDNA or gDNA derived from T cells, B-cell-depleted T cells, or PBMCs. Deeply sampled blood TCRbeta repertoires from subjects exposed to, actively infected with, or recovered from COVID-19 were included in the dataset. The repertoires were released in a freely available public database meant as a resource for research on the immune response to SARS-CoV-2. The samples were drawn from two sources: the first 160 participants of the ongoing ImmuneRACE study, and fewer than 1,500 subjects contributed by 6 global collaborators. The sample metadata nearly always contained a de-identified subject ID, COVID-19 status, age in years and sex. Where available, HLA class I and class II types were obtained from metadata supplied by the sample provider rather than from assay-based typing.

What the study reported, not specific to this receptor: The quantity of clinical and demographic metadata differed by source and by participant and was supplied without curation.

The chain uses TRBV23-1 and TRBJ1-2, with 7 bases aligning to TRBD1. TRBV23-1 is sorted into the ORF group, with uncertain function. The TCR sequence derives from an elderly woman with acute or convalescent COVID-19. The specimen was peripheral blood. For the CDR3, the sequence is CASRYRGRGYTF. The sequence in DNA is TGCGCCAGCAGATACAGGGGTCGCGGCTACACCTTC.